What follows are 15 T cell receptor beta chains derived from one specimen sequenced in a study of shared clonotypes between healthy human individuals (dated by TCRdb to 2020 to 2022). The library relied on the immunoSEQ multiplex PCR assay. The table was pulled from immuneACCESS by TCRdb, which kept in-frame rearrangements only. Such tables lose some clones; where checked, under half of the loss comes from unresolved V genes, and the rest has no known cause. The sample profile shows a few million clones; 85% to 95% of them were found once. The ten biggest clones cover 0.35% to 0.45% of the sample. The sequenced sample consisted of naive CD4+ T cells from PBMCs. Taken with the paper, the label for cell subset or site translates to: CD45RA+ positively selected. These receptors were taken from a man between 18 and 29 years old in good health. Some clones in this sample may be carry-over from other donors' samples.

The V gene is TRBV28, the J gene TRBJ2-3; TRBD2 might be the D (5 bases). V lost 1 base to trimming and J lost 9 bases, with 8 bases between them. Per the germline V gene, CDR1 is MDHEN and CDR2 is SYDVKM. This CDR3 comprises 12 residues. This CDR3 reads CASSLSGGTQYF. As DNA, the CDR3 is TGTGCCAGCAGTTTATCTGGCGGGACGCAGTATTTT.

V gene TRBV5-6 combines with J gene TRBJ2-7; a weak D match, TRBD2 (6 bases). V was shortened by 3 bases and J by 2 bases, with 9 bases between the two germline ends. The CDR3 contains 13 residues. CDR1 SGHDT and CDR2 YYEEEE come from the germline V gene. The CDR3 coding sequence is TGTGCCAGCAGCTGGGACTTACCCTACGAGCAGTACTTC. Amino acids: CASSWDLPYEQYF.

Note on this clone: The same CDR3 arises from other DNA sequences in this sample as well. CDR3 residues: CASSPPGTDTQYF. CDR3 DNA sequence: TGTGCCAGCAGTCCCCCTGGCACAGATACGCAGTATTTT. The J gene is TRBJ2-3, the V gene TRBV28, with D unclear. Germline V gene lookup returns CDR1 MDHEN and CDR2 SYDVKM. The CDR3 runs 13 residues. V lost 5 bases to trimming and J lost 1 base, with 7 bases between them.

V usage is TRBV5-1 and J usage is TRBJ2-7; no clear D. Trimming took off 6 bases at V and 2 bases at J, with 15 bases between the two ends. The CDR3 loop spans 14 amino acids. Germline values: CDR1 SGHRS, CDR2 YFSETQ. As DNA, the CDR3 is TGCGCCAGCACCCCTCGTCCGCAGACCTACGAGCAGTACTTC. Residues: CASTPRPQTYEQYF.

The rearrangement joins TRBV6-1 to TRBJ2-5; 8 bases map to TRBD2. Unmatched junction bases numbered 10, after V lost 0 bases and J lost 7 bases. Germline assignment: CDR1 MNHNS and CDR2 SASEGT. The CDR3 sequence is 16 residues long. CDR3 sequence: CASSEAVVAGIATQYF. CDR3 bases: TGTGCCAGCAGTGAAGCCGTCGTAGCGGGAATCGCGACCCAGTACTTC.

The chain has TRBV7-2 and TRBJ2-7; TRBD2 aligns across 7 bases. Trimming at V came to 1 base and at J to 0 bases, leaving 3 bases not matched to a gene. The CDR3 is 15 residues long. Per the germline V gene, CDR1 is SGHTA and CDR2 is FQGNSA. CDR3 sequence reads: CASSLGWEGSYEQYF. The CDR3 region has the DNA TGTGCCAGCAGCTTAGGGTGGGAGGGCTCCTACGAGCAGTACTTC.

The J gene is TRBJ2-3, the V gene TRBV7-9; D is perhaps TRBD1 (5 bases). The V end was cut by 5 bases, the J end by 3 bases, with 12 bases between. The CDR3 length is 14 residues. Germline V gene sequence: CDR1 SEHNR, CDR2 FQNEAQ (reference sequence). The CDR3 DNA follows: TGTGCCAGCAGCCTACGGACAACTACAGATACGCAGTATTTT. Protein: CASSLRTTTDTQYF.

The rearrangement uses TRBV5-1 and TRBJ2-7; 8 bases are shared with TRBD2. The CDR3 is 15 residues long. V was pared by 0 bases and J by 5 bases, with 7 bases of the junction left unmatched. Germline loops: CDR1 SGHRS, CDR2 YFSETQ. CDR3 residues: CASSLEAGDLHEQYF. As DNA, the CDR3 is TGCGCCAGCAGCTTGGAAGCGGGAGATCTCCACGAGCAGTACTTC.

The CDR3 region is CASSQSGGFPYYYGYTF. The DNA for the CDR3 is TGCGCCAGCAGTCAATCAGGGGGATTCCCCTACTATTATGGCTACACCTTC. The chain uses TRBV23-1 and TRBJ1-2, with D possibly TRBD1 on 6 matching bases. TRBV23-1 is an ORF; its function is uncertain. The CDR3 has 17 residues. Trimming pared 0 bases from V and 5 bases from J, leaving 19 bases between.

The J gene is TRBJ1-1, the V gene TRBV5-1; perhaps TRBD1 as D (5 bases). Trimming pared 5 bases from V and 1 base from J, leaving 12 bases between. From germline, CDR1 is SGHRS and CDR2 YFSETQ. The CDR3 is made up of 14 amino acids. For the CDR3, the DNA is TGCGCCAGCAGGATGACAGTGTCGAACACTGAAGCTTTCTTT. Its translation is CASRMTVSNTEAFF.

This clone was counted once. This chain links TRBV5-8 with TRBJ2-3, with 7 bases aligning to TRBD1. Germline V gene data show CDR1 as SGHTS and CDR2 as YDEGEE. The ends lost 6 bases at V and 1 base at J; junction bases unmatched: 8. This CDR3 has 15 amino acids. The DNA for the CDR3 is TGTGCCAGCAAGAGCCGGGACAGTGGCACAGATACGCAGTATTTT. As protein: CASKSRDSGTDTQYF.

The V gene is TRBV18, the J gene TRBJ1-2; D is ambiguous. Germline CDR1 reads KGHSH; CDR2 reads LQKENI. The CDR3 is 15 residues long. Trimming shortened V by 3 bases and J by 2 bases, and 13 bases separated the two germline ends. CDR3 nucleotide sequence: TGTGCCAGCTCACCCGGAAGACTGGAAAACTATGGCTACACCTTC. This encodes CASSPGRLENYGYTF.

The chain employs TRBV6-1 and TRBJ2-7; no clear D. V was shortened by 9 bases and J by 5 bases, with 20 bases between the two germline ends. This CDR3 has 14 amino acids. Germline V lookup: CDR1 MNHNS, CDR2 SASEGT. The CDR3 nucleotides are TGTGCCAGTAGGAAGATCCTCAAAAAAGACGAGCAGTACTTC. It is translated as CASRKILKKDEQYF.

The chain employs TRBV19 and TRBJ1-1; D might be TRBD1 (6 bases). The V gene's germline CDR1 is LNHDA and CDR2 SQIVND (reference sequence). The CDR3 has 14 amino acids. V dropped 3 bases and J dropped 5 bases, with 13 bases sitting between them. In DNA form, the CDR3 reads TGTGCCAGTAGTATTCCAGGGGCTCGGACTGAAGCTTTCTTT. This encodes CASSIPGARTEAFF.

This chain links TRBV18 with TRBJ2-2, with 7 bases identical to TRBD2. Germline CDR1 and CDR2: KGHSH and LQKENI. CDR3 length: 16 amino acids. V shed 0 bases, J shed 6 bases, and the junction held 7 bases outside the gene matches. The CDR3 region is CASSPPGLNLAGELFF. CDR3 bases: TGTGCCAGCTCACCACCGGGACTAAATTTGGCCGGGGAGCTGTTTTTT.